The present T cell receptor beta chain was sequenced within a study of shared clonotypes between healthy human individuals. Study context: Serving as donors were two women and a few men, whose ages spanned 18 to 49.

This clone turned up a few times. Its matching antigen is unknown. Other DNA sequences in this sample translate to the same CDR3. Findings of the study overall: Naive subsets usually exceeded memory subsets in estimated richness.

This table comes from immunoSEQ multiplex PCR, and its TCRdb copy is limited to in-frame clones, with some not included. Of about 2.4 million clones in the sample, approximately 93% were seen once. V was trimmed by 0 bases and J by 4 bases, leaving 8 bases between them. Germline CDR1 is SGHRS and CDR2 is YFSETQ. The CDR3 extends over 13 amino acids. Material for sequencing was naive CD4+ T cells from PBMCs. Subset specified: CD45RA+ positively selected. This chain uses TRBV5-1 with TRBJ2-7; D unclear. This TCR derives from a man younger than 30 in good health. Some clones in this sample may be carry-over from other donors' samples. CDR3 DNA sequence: TGCGCCAGCAGCTTGGACGGGTTTTACGAGCAGTACTTC. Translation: CASSLDGFYEQYF. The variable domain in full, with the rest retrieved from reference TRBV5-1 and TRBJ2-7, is KAGVTQTPRYLIKTRGQQVTLSCSPISGHRSVSWYQQTPGQGLQFLFEYFSETQRNKGNFPGRFSGRQFSNSRSEMNVSTLELGDSALYLCASSLDGFYEQYFGPGTRLTVT.